This T cell receptor (beta chain) derives from a study of blood T cell repertoires in COVID-19. Study-level information: Samples taken during acute and convalescent COVID-19 were collected in the United States, Italy and Spain. The cDNA or gDNA used as material had been derived from T cells, B-cell-depleted T cells, or PBMCs.

Original handling: Amplified reference gene primers provided the basis for estimating nucleated cell counts. The repertoire was sequenced with immunoSEQ multiplex PCR; TCRdb's copy has only in-frame clones and lacks some. V, J and clone size are taken as reported in that table, and D and trimming were inferred from the DNA itself. In the table there are about 170,000 clones, around 80% of which are singletons. Trimming left V 2 bases short and J 6 bases short, with 17 bases between. CDR3 length: 15 residues. Germline loops: CDR1 SGHDT, CDR2 YYEEEE. The J gene is TRBJ1-2, the V gene TRBV5-6; the D gene is possibly TRBD1 (6 bases). The sample consisted of peripheral blood. This sequence originates from a woman aged 65 to 85 who had recovered from COVID-19. The CDR3 here is CASSLVSPGVNGYTF. The CDR3 DNA reads TGTGCCAGCAGCTTAGTGTCCCCAGGGGTGAATGGCTACACCTTC.